Presented here are 26 T cell receptor beta chains from one specimen sequenced in a study of blood T cell repertoires in COVID-19. Sequencing used immunoSEQ multiplex PCR; TCRdb keeps in-frame clones, though not all of them. The sample includes about 360,000 clones, 70% to 90% seen only once; the top ten take around 7.5%. Sample: peripheral blood. Receptors originate from a woman in her fifties or sixties with COVID-19, enrolled during active disease.

The chain employs TRBV19 and TRBJ1-2; 8 positions match TRBD1. V shed 7 bases, J shed 5 bases, and the junction held 6 bases outside the gene matches. Germline V gene data show CDR1 as LNHDA and CDR2 as SQIVND (reference sequence). The CDR3 covers 13 residues. CDR3 DNA: TGTGCCAGTAAAGACAGGGGTGGGTATGGCTACACCTTC. This encodes CASKDRGGYGYTF. Full variable domain (rest looked up from reference TRBV19 and TRBJ1-2): DGGITQSPKYLFRKEGQNVTLSCEQNLNHDAMYWYRQDPGQGLRLIYYSQIVNDFQKGDIAEGYSVSREKKESFPLTVTSAQKNPTAFYLCASKDRGGYGYTFGSGTRLTVV.

In this sample, this clone turned up a few times. The gene calls are TRBV5-4 and TRBJ2-1; 7 nucleotides match TRBD2. The CDR3 length is 16 residues. Germline values: CDR1 SGHNT, CDR2 YYREEE (reference sequence). V shed 5 bases and J 0 bases; nucleotides not matched to a gene: 8. This CDR3 reads CASSSLGGSSYNEQFF. The CDR3 bases are TGTGCCAGCAGTTCCCTGGGGGGGAGCTCCTACAATGAGCAGTTCTTC. Full variable domain (missing parts from reference TRBV5-4 and TRBJ2-1): ETGVTQSPTHLIKTRGQQVTLRCSSQSGHNTVSWYQQALGQGPQFIFQYYREEENGRGNFPPRFSGLQFPNYSSELNVNALELDDSALYLCASSSLGGSSYNEQFFGPGTRLTVL.

The rearrangement uses TRBV12-3 or TRBV12-4 and TRBJ1-1, with 7 bases lining up with TRBD1. Trimming cost V 5 bases and J 1 base; bases outside gene matches: 1. The CDR3 consists of 13 residues. CDR3: CASSRDRNTEAFF. In nucleotides, the CDR3 is TGTGCCAGCAGTCGGGACAGGAACACTGAAGCTTTCTTT.

The V and J genes are TRBV6-5 and TRBJ2-7, with 7 bases aligning to TRBD2. This CDR3 is 16 amino acids long. Germline CDR1 MNHEY, CDR2 SVGAGI. The V segment lost 0 bases and the J segment 2 bases; nucleotides outside the gene matches: 7. The CDR3 reads CASSYSSGELPYEQYF. In DNA, the CDR3 is TGTGCCAGCAGTTACTCGAGCGGGGAACTTCCCTACGAGCAGTACTTC.

V usage is TRBV12-3 or TRBV12-4 and J usage is TRBJ2-7; no firm D call. CDR3 length: 12 amino acids. V lost 5 bases and J lost 6, with 11 bases in between. The CDR3 region is CASSPRMSEQYF. Here the CDR3 DNA reads TGTGCCAGCAGTCCCAGGATGAGCGAGCAGTACTTC.

This chain connects TRBV6-5 to TRBJ2-3, with TRBD1 identical over 12 bases. From germline, CDR1 is MNHEY and CDR2 SVGAGI. V gave up 7 bases and J gave up 6 bases; unmatched junction bases: 8. The CDR3 is 15 amino acids. The CDR3 loop reads CASNPGQGAYDTQYF. DNA of the CDR3: TGTGCCAGCAACCCGGGACAGGGGGCTTATGATACGCAGTATTTT.

This clone was seen a few times. The sample contains more than one DNA sequence encoding this CDR3. V usage is TRBV12-3 or TRBV12-4 and J usage is TRBJ2-1; the D gene is possibly TRBD1 (5 bases). Between the trimmed V and J ends, which lost 4 bases and 7 bases, there was a span of 5 bases. CDR3 size: 11 residues. Written as DNA, the CDR3 is TGTGCCAGCAGTTGGACAAATGAGCAGTTCTTC. It specifies CASSWTNEQFF.

This chain connects TRBV14 to TRBJ2-3; TRBD1 aligns across 7 bases. The V gene's germline CDR1 is SGHDN and CDR2 FVKESK. The CDR3 spans 16 residues. The V gene end was trimmed by 4 bases and the J gene end by 2 bases; junction bases not matched to a gene: 9. The CDR3 region is CASSLKGDRYTDTQYF. CDR3 nucleotide sequence: TGTGCCAGCAGCCTCAAGGGGGACAGATACACAGATACGCAGTATTTT.

CDR3 protein: CASSFTTATYEQYF. CDR3 bases: TGCGCCAGCAGCTTTACGACAGCGACCTACGAGCAGTACTTC. J is TRBJ2-7 and V is TRBV5-1; possibly TRBD1 for D (5 bases). From germline, CDR1 is SGHRS and CDR2 YFSETQ. Trimming took off 2 bases at V and 2 bases at J, with 11 bases between the two ends. CDR3 length: 14 amino acids.

The chain recombines TRBV27 with TRBJ2-7; 9 bases align to TRBD1. With V trimmed by 3 bases and J by 2 bases, 2 bases remained unmatched. The CDR3 has 14 amino acids. CDR1 MNHEY and CDR2 SMNVEV come from the germline V gene (reference sequence). The CDR3 region has the DNA TGTGCCAGCAGTTTCGACAGGGGGGCCTACGAGCAGTACTTC. This encodes CASSFDRGAYEQYF.

The gene calls are TRBV2 and TRBJ2-1; 12 bases match TRBD1. V dropped 6 bases and J dropped 7; count of bases not matched to a gene: 4. CDR1 SNHLY and CDR2 FYNNEI come from the germline V gene. This CDR3 spans 14 amino acids. In DNA form, the CDR3 reads TGTGCCAGCAGGCCGGGACAGGGGGCGAATGAGCAGTTCTTC. This sequence encodes CASRPGQGANEQFF.

The J gene is TRBJ2-1, the V gene TRBV27, with D perhaps TRBD2 (6 bases). The germline V gene encodes CDR1 MNHEY and CDR2 SMNVEV (reference sequence). V gave up 2 bases and J gave up 2 bases, with 28 bases separating them. The CDR3 consists of 21 residues. The CDR3, as DNA: TGTGCCAGCAGTTTACCCGCCCAGGGACCAAGTAGTGGAGGGGCCTACAATGAGCAGTTCTTC. This encodes CASSLPAQGPSSGGAYNEQFF.

This clone was counted between two and nine times. This chain connects TRBV7-9 to TRBJ2-3, with TRBD2 as a possible D gene (5 bases). CDR1 and CDR2 (germline): SEHNR, FQNEAQ (reference sequence). This CDR3 has 15 residues. Trimming pared 2 bases from V and 1 base from J, leaving 10 bases between. The chain's CDR3 is CASSLNGDGTDTQYF. In nucleotides, the CDR3 is TGTGCCAGCAGCTTAAACGGGGATGGCACAGATACGCAGTATTTT.

The chain carries TRBV6-5 and TRBJ2-7; 11 bases are shared with TRBD2. Germline V gene sequence: CDR1 MNHEY, CDR2 SVGAGI. This CDR3 contains 15 residues. V was pared by 7 bases and J by 5 bases, with 10 bases of the junction left unmatched. The CDR3, as DNA: TGTGCCAGCACCGCAACGACTAGCGGGGCGAACGAGCAGTACTTC. Amino acids: CASTATTSGANEQYF.

V is TRBV5-6 and J is TRBJ2-1; D not certain. Germline loops: CDR1 SGHDT, CDR2 YYEEEE. This CDR3 is built from 12 residues. Trimming removed 3 bases from V and 10 bases from J, with 11 bases in between. The CDR3 loop reads CASSSLELEQFF. The CDR3 DNA is TGTGCCAGCAGCTCGCTTGAGTTAGAGCAGTTCTTC.

This clone occurred once. The gene calls are TRBV9 and TRBJ2-3; 9 nucleotides line up with TRBD2. This CDR3 is 15 amino acids long. CDR1 is SGDLS and CDR2 is YYNGEE in the germline V gene. After removal of 0 bases from V and 10 bases from J, the junction contained 9 bases not matched to a gene. The CDR3: CASSVAGSGGIPQYF. Written as DNA, the CDR3 is TGTGCCAGCAGCGTAGCTGGTAGCGGGGGAATTCCGCAGTATTTT.

The J gene is TRBJ2-2, the V gene TRBV19, with TRBD2 matching 10 bases. V was pared by 3 bases and J by 2 bases, with 3 bases of the junction left unmatched. There are 16 residues in the CDR3. Looked up from germline, CDR1 is LNHDA and CDR2 is SQIVND (reference sequence). The CDR3 loop is CASSIASGGNTGELFF. CDR3 in DNA: TGTGCCAGTAGTATCGCTAGCGGGGGAAACACCGGGGAGCTGTTTTTT.

Only one count was recorded for this clone. This rearrangement joins TRBV18 to TRBJ1-2, with 9 bases lining up with TRBD1. After removal of 3 bases from V and 7 bases from J, the junction contained 6 bases not matched to a gene. The CDR3 covers 14 residues. Germline-derived CDR1 and CDR2 are KGHSH and LQKENI. The chain's CDR3 is CASSPDRGLGGYTF. The CDR3 DNA reads as TGTGCCAGCTCACCGGACAGGGGCCTCGGTGGCTACACCTTC.

This clone appeared a few times. This chain joins TRBV4-2 and TRBJ1-6, with 8 nucleotides matching TRBD1. V trimming: 5 bases; J trimming: 7 bases; junction bases outside the gene matches: 10. Germline-derived CDR1 and CDR2 are LGHNA and YNFKEQ. The CDR3 runs 16 residues. The CDR3 loop reads CASSDVRTGTNSPLHF. The CDR3 DNA reads as TGTGCCAGCAGCGATGTTAGGACAGGGACCAATTCACCCCTCCACTTT.

The CDR3 is CASSYGRGGREQFF. The CDR3 bases are TGTGCCAGCAGTTACGGGCGGGGGGGCCGTGAGCAGTTCTTC. The chain joins TRBV6-6 to TRBJ2-1, with 9 bases identical to TRBD2. CDR3 length: 14 residues. With 2 bases clipped from V and 9 bases from J, the junction kept 5 bases outside the gene matches. Germline V CDR1 and CDR2: MNHNY, SVGAGI (reference sequence).

The genes are TRBV3-1 (or the pseudogene TRBV3-2) and TRBJ1-2; 10 bases align to TRBD1. The CDR3 is 15 residues long. After removal of 8 bases from V and 4 bases from J, the junction contained 10 bases not matched to a gene. Germline values: CDR1 LGHDT, CDR2 YNNKEL (reference sequence). CDR3 bases: TGTGCCAGCTCACCGGGACAGGGGTTCGGCTATGGCTACACCTTC. Residues: CASSPGQGFGYGYTF.

The CDR3 here is CASSVDGDFYETQYF. The CDR3 coding sequence is TGTGCCAGCAGCGTAGACGGAGATTTCTACGAGACCCAGTACTTC. The chain couples TRBV9 to TRBJ2-5, with D unclear. Trimming took 0 bases from V and 5 from J, leaving 14 bases between them. Germline lookup yields CDR1 SGDLS and CDR2 YYNGEE. CDR3 length: 15 amino acids.

This clone came up a few times. The chain couples TRBV11-2 to TRBJ2-3; 11 bases match TRBD2. Germline values: CDR1 SGHAT, CDR2 FQNNGV. This CDR3 has 17 amino acids. Unmatched junction bases numbered 13, after V lost 5 bases and J lost 6 bases. The CDR3 here is CASSTALAGVTRDTQYF. The DNA of the CDR3 is TGTGCCAGCAGCACAGCACTAGCGGGGGTGACGCGGGATACGCAGTATTTT.

The rearrangement joins TRBV27 to TRBJ1-2; 7 bases line up with TRBD1. V was pared by 6 bases and J by 4 bases, with 5 bases of the junction left unmatched. The length of the CDR3 is 13 residues. Germline CDR1 is MNHEY and CDR2 is SMNVEV (reference sequence). This CDR3 is CASRPGTAYGYTF. The CDR3 bases are TGTGCCAGCAGACCCGGGACAGCCTATGGCTACACCTTC.

The chain is built from TRBV27 and TRBJ2-7; D possibly corresponds to TRBD2 (5 bases). V lost 6 bases and J 4 bases, leaving 19 bases between the germline ends. CDR1 is MNHEY, CDR2 SMNVEV, per germline (reference sequence). This CDR3 has 15 amino acids. CDR3 region: CASRQTDGVPYEQYF. The CDR3 region has the DNA TGTGCCAGCAGACAGACGGACGGGGTCCCTTACGAGCAGTACTTC.

The chain recombines TRBV7-7 with TRBJ2-5, with D maybe TRBD1 (6 bases). The CDR3 extends over 14 amino acids. V was cut by 5 bases and J by 5 bases, with 15 bases left in between. In germline, CDR1 is SSHAT, CDR2 FNYEAQ (reference sequence). CDR3 in amino acids: CASSTKQGAETQYF. CDR3 in DNA: TGTGCCAGCAGCACAAAACAGGGTGCGGAGACCCAGTACTTC.